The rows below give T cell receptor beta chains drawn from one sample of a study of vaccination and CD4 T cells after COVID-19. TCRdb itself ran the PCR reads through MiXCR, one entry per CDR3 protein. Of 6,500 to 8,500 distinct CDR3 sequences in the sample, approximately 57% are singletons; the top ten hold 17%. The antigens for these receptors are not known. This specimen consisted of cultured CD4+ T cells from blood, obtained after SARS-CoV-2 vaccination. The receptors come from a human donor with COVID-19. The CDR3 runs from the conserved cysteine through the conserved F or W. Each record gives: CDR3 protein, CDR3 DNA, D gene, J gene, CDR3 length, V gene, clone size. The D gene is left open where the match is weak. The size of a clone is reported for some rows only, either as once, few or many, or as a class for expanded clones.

CDR3 protein: CSAGTPGNNYGYTF
CDR3 DNA: TGCAGTGCAGGAACCCCAGGGAATAACTATGGCTACACCTTC
D gene: -
J gene: TRBJ1-2
CDR3 length: 14
V gene: TRBV20-1
clone size: -

CDR3 protein: CAISGPGEGGYTF
CDR3 DNA: TGTGCCATCAGTGGTCCAGGGGAGGGCGGCTACACCTTC
D gene: -
J gene: TRBJ1-2
CDR3 length: 13
V gene: TRBV10-3
clone size: -

CDR3 protein: CASSFGTGVNTRELFF
CDR3 DNA: TGTGCCAGCAGCTTTGGGACAGGGGTAAACACCAGGGAGCTGTTTTTT
D gene: TRBD1
J gene: TRBJ2-2
CDR3 length: 16
V gene: TRBV5-4
clone size: -

CDR3 protein: CASSVLGGAYYNEQFF
CDR3 DNA: TGTGCCAGCAGCGTACTAGGGGGGGCCTACTACAATGAGCAGTTCTTC
D gene: -
J gene: TRBJ2-1
CDR3 length: 16
V gene: TRBV7-8
clone size: -

CDR3 protein: CASSYSEDRPVYEQYF
CDR3 DNA: TGTGCCAGCAGTTACTCGGAGGACAGGCCCGTATACGAGCAGTACTTC
D gene: TRBD1
J gene: TRBJ2-7
CDR3 length: 16
V gene: TRBV6-2/TRBV6-3
clone size: -

CDR3 protein: CTSSLGGGFSYEQYF
CDR3 DNA: TGTACCAGCAGCTTGGGTGGAGGGTTTAGCTACGAGCAGTACTTC
D gene: -
J gene: TRBJ2-7
CDR3 length: 15
V gene: TRBV11-2
clone size: -

CDR3 protein: CASSDSSGTYGYTF
CDR3 DNA: TGTGCCAGCAGTGATTCGTCAGGGACCTATGGCTACACCTTC
D gene: -
J gene: TRBJ1-2
CDR3 length: 14
V gene: TRBV6-4
clone size: -

CDR3 protein: CASSIVQAMNTEAFF
CDR3 DNA: TGTGCCAGTAGTATAGTTCAGGCCATGAACACTGAAGCTTTCTTT
D gene: -
J gene: TRBJ1-1
CDR3 length: 15
V gene: TRBV19
clone size: -

CDR3 protein: CASGQGKTQYF
CDR3 DNA: TGTGCCAGCGGACAGGGCAAGACCCAGTACTTC
D gene: TRBD1
J gene: TRBJ2-5
CDR3 length: 11
V gene: TRBV25-1
clone size: medium-sized

CDR3 protein: CASSVGNNYEQYF
CDR3 DNA: TGTGCCAGCAGTGTCGGGAATAACTACGAGCAGTACTTC
D gene: -
J gene: TRBJ2-7
CDR3 length: 13
V gene: TRBV2
clone size: -

CDR3 protein: CASSMTDYNTEAFF
CDR3 DNA: TGTGCCAGTAGTATGACAGACTATAACACTGAAGCTTTCTTT
D gene: -
J gene: TRBJ1-1
CDR3 length: 14
V gene: TRBV19
clone size: -

CDR3 protein: CASSLTSRDRGRFF
CDR3 DNA: TGTGCCAGCAGCTTAACTAGCCGGGACAGGGGGAGGTTCTTT
D gene: TRBD1
J gene: TRBJ1-1
CDR3 length: 14
V gene: TRBV7-3
clone size: -

CDR3 protein: CASSPDSSYNEQFF
CDR3 DNA: TGTGCCAGCAGCCCGGACAGCTCCTACAATGAGCAGTTCTTC
D gene: -
J gene: TRBJ2-1
CDR3 length: 14
V gene: TRBV7-9
clone size: -

CDR3 protein: CASSRDRGSETQYF
CDR3 DNA: TGTGCCAGCAGCAGGGACAGGGGGTCAGAGACCCAGTACTTC
D gene: TRBD1
J gene: TRBJ2-5
CDR3 length: 14
V gene: TRBV7-9
clone size: -

CDR3 protein: CASSQPGSLNEQFF
CDR3 DNA: TGTGCCAGCAGTCAACCGGGATCCCTCAATGAGCAGTTCTTC
D gene: -
J gene: TRBJ2-1
CDR3 length: 14
V gene: TRBV6-2/TRBV6-3
clone size: -

CDR3 protein: CAGSPGTDTQYF
CDR3 DNA: TGCGCCGGCAGCCCGGGCACCGATACGCAGTATTTT
D gene: -
J gene: TRBJ2-3
CDR3 length: 12
V gene: TRBV5-1
clone size: -

CDR3 protein: CASSLAGTRNYEQYF
CDR3 DNA: TGTGCCAGCAGCTTGGCCGGGACACGAAACTACGAGCAGTACTTC
D gene: -
J gene: TRBJ2-7
CDR3 length: 15
V gene: TRBV5-4
clone size: -

CDR3 protein: CASTPGGLTGELFF
CDR3 DNA: TGTGCCAGCACCCCTGGAGGGCTCACCGGGGAGCTGTTTTTT
D gene: -
J gene: TRBJ2-2
CDR3 length: 14
V gene: TRBV6-1
clone size: -

CDR3 protein: CSARAGTGGSQPQHF
CDR3 DNA: TGCAGTGCTAGGGCCGGGACAGGGGGGAGTCAGCCCCAGCATTTT
D gene: TRBD1
J gene: TRBJ1-5
CDR3 length: 15
V gene: TRBV20-1
clone size: -

CDR3 protein: CSALGLAGGQDTQYF
CDR3 DNA: TGCAGTGCCCTTGGACTAGCGGGGGGGCAAGATACGCAGTATTTT
D gene: TRBD2
J gene: TRBJ2-3
CDR3 length: 15
V gene: TRBV20-1
clone size: -

CDR3 protein: CSARDSGSTNEKLFF
CDR3 DNA: TGCAGTGCTAGAGATTCGGGGTCAACTAATGAAAAACTGTTTTTT
D gene: -
J gene: TRBJ1-4
CDR3 length: 15
V gene: TRBV20-1
clone size: -

CDR3 protein: CASSRPGGATEAFF
CDR3 DNA: TGTGCCAGCAGCAGGCCCGGAGGGGCCACTGAAGCTTTCTTT
D gene: -
J gene: TRBJ1-1
CDR3 length: 14
V gene: TRBV7-6
clone size: large

CDR3 protein: CASSELDIPAFF
CDR3 DNA: TGTGCCAGCAGTGAGCTCGACATCCCAGCTTTCTTT
D gene: -
J gene: TRBJ1-1
CDR3 length: 12
V gene: TRBV6-1
clone size: -

CDR3 protein: CASSLKLGETQYF
CDR3 DNA: TGTGCCAGCAGCTTAAAGCTGGGAGAGACCCAGTACTTC
D gene: -
J gene: TRBJ2-5
CDR3 length: 13
V gene: TRBV11-2
clone size: -

CDR3 protein: CASSEARSSTEAFF
CDR3 DNA: TGCGCCAGCAGTGAGGCCAGATCGTCCACTGAAGCTTTCTTT
D gene: -
J gene: TRBJ1-1
CDR3 length: 14
V gene: TRBV10-1
clone size: few

CDR3 protein: CSASPTGAGYTF
CDR3 DNA: TGCAGTGCTAGCCCGACAGGGGCCGGCTACACCTTC
D gene: TRBD1
J gene: TRBJ1-2
CDR3 length: 12
V gene: TRBV20-1
clone size: -

CDR3 protein: CASSLAGGSGFEQYF
CDR3 DNA: TGTGCCAGCAGTTTGGCGGGGGGGAGTGGCTTCGAGCAGTACTTC
D gene: TRBD2
J gene: TRBJ2-7
CDR3 length: 15
V gene: TRBV28
clone size: once

CDR3 protein: CSARDLSSVRDGYTF
CDR3 DNA: TGCAGTGCTAGAGATTTATCCAGCGTAAGGGATGGCTACACCTTC
D gene: -
J gene: TRBJ1-2
CDR3 length: 15
V gene: TRBV20-1
clone size: -

CDR3 protein: CASSQTPRGKGNTIYF
CDR3 DNA: TGTGCCAGCAGCCAAACCCCCAGAGGAAAGGGAAACACCATATATTTT
D gene: -
J gene: TRBJ1-3
CDR3 length: 16
V gene: TRBV7-9
clone size: once

CDR3 protein: CASRGTGGLQPQHF
CDR3 DNA: TGTGCCAGCAGAGGGACAGGGGGCCTTCAGCCCCAGCATTTT
D gene: TRBD1
J gene: TRBJ1-5
CDR3 length: 14
V gene: TRBV6-1
clone size: once

CDR3 protein: CASSYSEGAVILDQPQHF
CDR3 DNA: TGTGCCAGCAGTTACTCGGAGGGGGCGGTCATCTTGGATCAGCCCCAGCATTTT
D gene: TRBD1
J gene: TRBJ1-5
CDR3 length: 18
V gene: TRBV6-5
clone size: -

CDR3 protein: CASSLEPRETQYF
CDR3 DNA: TGTGCCAGCAGCTTGGAGCCCCGGGAGACCCAGTACTTC
D gene: -
J gene: TRBJ2-5
CDR3 length: 13
V gene: TRBV11-1
clone size: few

CDR3 protein: CASSGHPGRRHF
CDR3 DNA: TGTGCCAGCAGTGGGCACCCGGGACGAAGGCATTTT
D gene: -
J gene: TRBJ1-3
CDR3 length: 12
V gene: TRBV6-1
clone size: -

CDR3 protein: CASSSDLYTGELFF
CDR3 DNA: TGTGCCAGTAGTAGTGACCTATACACCGGGGAGCTGTTTTTT
D gene: -
J gene: TRBJ2-2
CDR3 length: 14
V gene: TRBV19
clone size: -

CDR3 protein: CASTGWGAGGYTF
CDR3 DNA: TGTGCCAGCACCGGCTGGGGGGCGGGTGGCTACACCTTC
D gene: -
J gene: TRBJ1-2
CDR3 length: 13
V gene: TRBV28
clone size: -